Shown below are 27 T cell receptor beta chains from a single sample sequenced in a study of vaccination and CD4 T cells after COVID-19. Treatment in this sample: roughly 10-day PBMC culture with coronavirus spike peptide pools or control peptides (ViraFEST assay). Sequenced with the Oncomine TCR Beta short-read assay was DNA taken from cultured CD4+ T cells. TCRdb re-called the PCR reads with MiXCR, one entry per CDR3 protein. Counted here are 8,500 to 13,000 distinct CDR3 sequences, 40% to 50% occurring once; the ten biggest clones make up 25% to 35%. Their antigen targets remain unknown. The material sequenced was CD4+ T cells from blood, cultured in vitro. These receptors were taken from a human donor who had recovered from COVID-19.

The V gene is TRBV1, the J gene TRBJ2-1; TRBD2 is the table's D call and was not checked against the DNA. TRBV1 is flagged as a pseudogene. The CDR3 is made up of 18 amino acids. DNA for the CDR3: TGCACCAGCAGCCGGCCACTAGCGGGGGGGCCCCCTCTCAATGAGCAGTTCTTC. This codes for CTSSRPLAGGPPLNEQFF.

V and J are TRBV5-1 and TRBJ1-2; D not resolved. This CDR3 is 15 amino acids long. Germline CDR1 and CDR2: SGHRS and YFSETQ. The V and J ends lost 0 bases and 5 bases respectively, with 14 bases between them. The CDR3 DNA reads TGCGCCAGCAGCTTGGTAATTGGGCAGGAATATGGCTACACCTTC. This gives the protein CASSLVIGQEYGYTF. The whole variable domain, filled in from reference TRBV5-1 and TRBJ1-2, reads KAGVTQTPRYLIKTRGQQVTLSCSPISGHRSVSWYQQTPGQGLQFLFEYFSETQRNKGNFPGRFSGRQFSNSRSEMNVSTLELGDSALYLCASSLVIGQEYGYTFGSGTRLTVV.

A few counts support this clonotype. The chain recombines TRBV11-3 with TRBJ1-2, with D uncertain. Germline CDR1 and CDR2: SGHNT and YENEEA. This CDR3 region has 14 residues. Trimming removed 3 bases at V and 4 bases at J, with 12 bases between. CDR3 in DNA: TGTGCCAGCAGCTTGATCGGCGCGCCCTATGGCTACACCTTC. It yields the protein CASSLIGAPYGYTF.

This clonotype occurred a few times. The DNA for the CDR3 is TGCAGTGCTAGAGCGGACACCGGGGAGCTGTTTTTT. Protein: CSARADTGELFF. The chain recombines TRBV20-1 with TRBJ2-2; D remains ambiguous. The CDR3 spans 12 residues. V was shortened by 1 base and J by 3 bases, with 3 bases between the two germline ends. Germline V lookup: CDR1 DFQATT, CDR2 SNEGSKA (reference sequence).

This chain's CDR3 is CASSFTGTSEQYF. In DNA, the CDR3 is TGTGCCAGCAGTTTCACAGGGACTAGCGAGCAGTACTTC. V and J are TRBV12-3 or TRBV12-4 and TRBJ2-7; 8 positions agree with TRBD2. The CDR3 extends over 13 amino acids. Unmatched junction bases numbered 4, after V lost 3 bases and J lost 6 bases.

This clonotype has more than one count but fewer than ten. The V gene is TRBV20-1, the J gene TRBJ2-3; 12 positions agree with TRBD2. The CDR3 sequence is 16 residues long. Germline assignment: CDR1 DFQATT and CDR2 SNEGSKA (reference sequence). V shed 1 base, J shed 2 bases, and the junction held 4 bases outside the gene matches. The chain's CDR3 is CSARVRTSGDTDTQYF. The CDR3 DNA sequence: TGCAGTGCTAGAGTCAGGACTAGCGGGGACACAGATACGCAGTATTTT.

The rearrangement uses TRBV30 and TRBJ1-2, with 7 nucleotides matching TRBD1. The CDR3 contains 12 residues. V was clipped by 8 bases and J by 4 bases; unmatched bases: 7. Germline V gene sequence: CDR1 GTSNPN, CDR2 SVGIG (reference sequence). DNA of the CDR3: TGTGCCCAGGGGGGCAAGGGCTATGGCTACACCTTC. This codes for CAQGGKGYGYTF.

The count of this clonotype is one. V and J are TRBV30 and TRBJ2-7, with TRBD1 matching over 10 bases. The CDR3 loop spans 13 amino acids. V shed 2 bases, J shed 7 bases, and the junction held 5 bases outside the gene matches. From germline, CDR1 is GTSNPN and CDR2 SVGIG (reference sequence). CDR3 nucleotide sequence: TGTGCCTGGAGTCGGGACAGGGGCAGGGAGCAGTACTTC. It codes for CAWSRDRGREQYF. Combining the CDR3 with reference TRBV30 and TRBJ2-7 gives the whole variable domain SQTIHQWPATLVQPVGSPLSLECTVEGTSNPNLYWYRQAAGRGLQLLFYSVGIGQISSEVPQNLSASRPQDRQFILSSKKLLLSDSGFYLCAWSRDRGREQYFGPGTRLTVT.

This chain connects TRBV18 to TRBJ1-2, with 8 bases aligning to TRBD1. Germline V gives CDR1 KGHSH, CDR2 LQKENI. V lost 3 bases to trimming and J lost 5 bases; unmatched junction nucleotides: 5. The CDR3 has 14 residues. CDR3 nucleotides: TGTGCCAGCTCACCGGACAGGGCAGGGTATGGCTACACCTTC. Its protein product is CASSPDRAGYGYTF.

This clonotype was recorded once. V is TRBV12-3 or TRBV12-4 and J is TRBJ2-5, with 7 bases matching TRBD2. After removal of 3 bases from V and 7 bases from J, the junction contained 11 bases not matched to a gene. The CDR3 totals 15 residues. The CDR3 bases are TGTGCCAGCAGTTTCCAGCAGCGGGGCGCCAGGACCCAGTACTTC. Protein: CASSFQQRGARTQYF.

In its sample, this clonotype ranks as large. The chain links TRBV7-9 to TRBJ1-1; 7 bases are a match to TRBD1. The CDR3 is made up of 14 amino acids. V shed 5 bases, J shed 4 bases, and the junction held 7 bases outside the gene matches. The germline V gene encodes CDR1 SEHNR and CDR2 FQNEAQ (reference sequence). Written as DNA, the CDR3 is TGTGCCAGCAGCGAACAGGGGATAAGCACTGAAGCTTTCTTT. It is translated as CASSEQGISTEAFF.

This clonotype came up a few times. The CDR3 coding sequence is TGTGCCAGCAGCAAAGGGAGGTTTACTGAAGCTTTCTTT. Its translation: CASSKGRFTEAFF. The chain links TRBV7-2 to TRBJ1-1; no reliable D call. The CDR3 runs to 13 residues. CDR1 is SGHTA and CDR2 is FQGNSA in the germline V gene. V was pared by 5 bases and J by 5 bases, with 12 bases between.

CDR3 region: CASSIGWGINTEAFF. CDR3 in DNA: TGTGCCAGTAGTATTGGGTGGGGAATTAACACTGAAGCTTTCTTT. The chain is built from TRBV19 and TRBJ1-1; D call uncertain. Germline V gene lookup returns CDR1 LNHDA and CDR2 SQIVND (reference sequence). Trimming removed 3 bases at V and 2 bases at J, with 13 bases between. This CDR3 has 15 residues.

In DNA form, the CDR3 reads TGTGCCAGCAGTTACAAACTAGCGCCCTACAATGAGCAGTTCTTC. As protein: CASSYKLAPYNEQFF. V is TRBV6-5 and J is TRBJ2-1; 7 bases map to TRBD2. This CDR3 is built from 15 residues. After removal of 2 bases from V and 2 bases from J, the junction contained 3 bases not matched to a gene. Germline lookup yields CDR1 MNHEY and CDR2 SVGAGI.

Comment on this clonotype: This sequence may be a read error, since a much larger clone differs from it by one base. The chain carries TRBV30 and TRBJ1-1; D not resolved. Germline V gene data show CDR1 as GTSNPN and CDR2 as SVGIG (reference sequence). The CDR3 is 11 amino acids. The CDR3 nucleotides read TGTGCCAGGAGTTGGGGTACTGAAGCTTTCTTT. Its translation: CARSWGTEAFF.

The V gene is TRBV6-5, the J gene TRBJ2-2, with a tentative D call TRBD1 (8 bases). Deletions cut 4 bases from V and 8 bases from J, with 17 bases between. CDR1 and CDR2 (germline): MNHEY, SVGAGI. CDR3 length equals 15 residues. The chain's CDR3 is CASSSTQGGTGELFF. CDR3 DNA: TGTGCCAGCAGTTCAACACAGGGGGGGACGGGGGAGCTGTTTTTT.

This clonotype has more than one count but fewer than ten. The V call is TRBV12-3 or TRBV12-4, the J call TRBJ1-5; possibly TRBD1 for D (6 bases). The CDR3 has 15 amino acids. V was shortened by 5 bases and J by 2 bases, with 13 bases between the two germline ends. CDR3 sequence: CASSPRGIGNQPQHF. The CDR3 bases are TGTGCCAGCAGTCCCAGGGGAATCGGCAATCAGCCCCAGCATTTT.

In DNA form, the CDR3 reads TGTGCCAGCAGCGGATTGGGGGGGCACTTGACTAACTATGGCTACACCTTC. It yields the protein CASSGLGGHLTNYGYTF. The chain has TRBV5-6 and TRBJ1-2; TRBD1 might be the D (6 bases). V lost 4 bases to trimming and J lost 0 bases, with 19 bases between them. The germline V gene has CDR1 SGHDT and CDR2 YYEEEE. The CDR3 consists of 17 residues.

This chain links TRBV20-1 with TRBJ2-3; the D gene could be TRBD1 or TRBD2 (5 bases each). Trimming stripped 2 bases from V and 2 bases from J, with 20 bases between. The CDR3 length is 17 residues. Germline assignment: CDR1 DFQATT and CDR2 SNEGSKA (reference sequence). The CDR3 sequence is CSARSALPGRATDTQYF. DNA of the CDR3: TGCAGTGCTAGATCAGCCCTACCGGGACGGGCCACAGATACGCAGTATTTT.

V gene TRBV18 combines with J gene TRBJ1-6; D is perhaps TRBD1 (5 bases). The germline V gene has CDR1 KGHSH and CDR2 LQKENI. Trimming shortened V by 4 bases and J by 7 bases, and 17 bases separated the two germline ends. The CDR3 has 16 amino acids. CDR3 region: CASSQTAGPINSPLHF. As DNA, the CDR3 is TGTGCCAGCTCACAAACCGCGGGACCGATAAATTCACCCCTCCACTTT.

V usage is TRBV11-3 and J usage is TRBJ2-7; perhaps D is TRBD1 or TRBD2 (7 bases each). The CDR3 is 16 residues long. V shed 0 bases and J shed 4 bases, with 16 bases lying between them. Germline V gene data show CDR1 as SGHNT and CDR2 as YENEEA. The CDR3 loop reads CASSLDRGGGSYEQYF. In DNA, the CDR3 is TGTGCCAGCAGCTTAGATCGGGGAGGGGGCTCATACGAGCAGTACTTC.

This chain links TRBV6-1 with TRBJ1-3; weak D call: TRBD1 (6 bases). Between the trimmed V and J ends, which lost 4 bases and 0 bases, there was a span of 10 bases. Per germline, CDR1 MNHNS and CDR2 SASEGT. This CDR3 has 15 residues. The CDR3 sequence is CASSVRGDSGNTIYF. The DNA of the CDR3 is TGTGCCAGCAGTGTTAGGGGGGACTCTGGAAACACCATATATTTT.

V is TRBV5-1 and J is TRBJ2-2; TRBD1 matches 12 bases. Germline V gene data show CDR1 as SGHRS and CDR2 as YFSETQ. After removal of 0 bases from V and 3 bases from J, the junction contained 9 bases not matched to a gene. The CDR3 extends over 19 amino acids. As DNA, the CDR3 is TGCGCCAGCAGCTTGGGATCCACCGGGACAGGGGGCGACACCGGGGAGCTGTTTTTT. It yields the protein CASSLGSTGTGGDTGELFF.

The chain carries TRBV12-3 or TRBV12-4 and TRBJ2-2; D remains ambiguous. Trimming removed 3 bases at V and 0 bases at J, with 14 bases between. The CDR3 is 17 residues long. This CDR3 reads CASSFLMGPSNTGELFF. The CDR3, as DNA: TGTGCCAGCAGTTTCCTCATGGGCCCGTCGAACACCGGGGAGCTGTTTTTT.

This clonotype came up a few times. This chain links TRBV6-5 with TRBJ1-5; D remains ambiguous. The germline V gene has CDR1 MNHEY and CDR2 SVGAGI. V gave up 2 bases and J gave up 0 bases, with 8 bases separating them. CDR3 size: 15 residues. The CDR3 region is CASSYTQYSNQPQHF. The CDR3 nucleotides are TGTGCCAGCAGTTACACCCAATATAGCAATCAGCCCCAGCATTTT.

The chain employs TRBV7-2 and TRBJ1-5; D unclear. The ends were cut back, 6 bases at V and 3 bases at J, with 12 bases in the middle. Looked up from germline, CDR1 is SGHTA and CDR2 is FQGNSA. The CDR3 extends over 14 amino acids. The CDR3 DNA reads TGTGCCAGCAGTCTCCCGCAGACCAATCAGCCCCAGCATTTT. It translates to CASSLPQTNQPQHF.

This clonotype was recorded only once. The chain carries TRBV2 and TRBJ1-1, with TRBD1 as a possible D gene (5 bases). Deletions cut 4 bases from V and 5 bases from J, with 11 bases between. This CDR3 region has 13 residues. Germline CDR1 and CDR2: SNHLY and FYNNEI. The CDR3 nucleotides are TGTGCCAGCAGTGCACAAAGGGGAACTGAAGCTTTCTTT. Translated: CASSAQRGTEAFF.